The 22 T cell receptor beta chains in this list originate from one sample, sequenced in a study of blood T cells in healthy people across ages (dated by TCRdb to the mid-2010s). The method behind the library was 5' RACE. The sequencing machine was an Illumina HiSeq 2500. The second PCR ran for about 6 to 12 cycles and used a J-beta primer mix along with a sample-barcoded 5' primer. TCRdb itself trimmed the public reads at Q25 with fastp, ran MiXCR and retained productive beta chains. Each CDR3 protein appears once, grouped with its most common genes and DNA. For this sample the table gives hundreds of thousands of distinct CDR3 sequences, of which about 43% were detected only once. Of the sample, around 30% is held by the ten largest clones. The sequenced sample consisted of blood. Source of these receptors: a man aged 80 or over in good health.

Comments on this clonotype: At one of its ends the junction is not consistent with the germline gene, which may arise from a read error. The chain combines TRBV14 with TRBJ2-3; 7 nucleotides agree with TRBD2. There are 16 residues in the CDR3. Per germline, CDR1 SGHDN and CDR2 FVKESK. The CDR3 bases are TGTGCCAGCAGCTACGTAGCGGGTTTAAACACAGAGACGCAGTATTTT. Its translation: CASSYVAGLNTETQYF.

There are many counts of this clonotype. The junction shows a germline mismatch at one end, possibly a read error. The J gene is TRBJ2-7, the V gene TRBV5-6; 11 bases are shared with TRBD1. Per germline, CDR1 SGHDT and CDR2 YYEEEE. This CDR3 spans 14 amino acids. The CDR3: CASSLDRGRYEQYF. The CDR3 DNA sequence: TGTGCCAGCAGTTTGGACAGGGGGCGATACGAGCAGTACTTC.

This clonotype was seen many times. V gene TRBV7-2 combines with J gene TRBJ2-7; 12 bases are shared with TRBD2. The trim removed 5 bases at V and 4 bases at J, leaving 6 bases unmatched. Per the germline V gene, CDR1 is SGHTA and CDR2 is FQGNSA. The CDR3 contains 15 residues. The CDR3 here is CASSPGLAGTYEQYF. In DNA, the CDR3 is TGTGCCAGCAGCCCCGGACTAGCGGGAACTTACGAGCAGTACTTC.

CDR3 in DNA: TGTGCCATCAGTGAGTCGTCGGGTCAAGGGGGACAAGAGACCCAGTACTTC. This translates into CAISESSGQGGQETQYF. The chain couples TRBV10-3 to TRBJ2-5, with a possible D match to TRBD1 (6 bases). The CDR3 contains 17 residues. Trimming stripped 0 bases from V and 2 bases from J, with 16 bases between. Looked up from germline, CDR1 is ENHRY and CDR2 is SYGVKD.

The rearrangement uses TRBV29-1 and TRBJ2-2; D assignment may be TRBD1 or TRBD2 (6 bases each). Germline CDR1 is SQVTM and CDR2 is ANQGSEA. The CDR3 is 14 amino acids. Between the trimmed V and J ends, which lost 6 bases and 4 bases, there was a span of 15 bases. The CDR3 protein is CSVLEGEATGELFF. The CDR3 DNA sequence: TGCAGCGTGTTGGAGGGGGAGGCCACCGGGGAGCTGTTTTTT.

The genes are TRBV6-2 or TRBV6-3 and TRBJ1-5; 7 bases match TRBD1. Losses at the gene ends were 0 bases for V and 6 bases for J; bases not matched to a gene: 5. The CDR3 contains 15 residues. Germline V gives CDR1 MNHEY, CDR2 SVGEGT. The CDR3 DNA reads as TGTGCCAGCAGTTACTCGATGTCAGGGGGTCAGCCCCAGCATTTT. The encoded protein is CASSYSMSGGQPQHF.

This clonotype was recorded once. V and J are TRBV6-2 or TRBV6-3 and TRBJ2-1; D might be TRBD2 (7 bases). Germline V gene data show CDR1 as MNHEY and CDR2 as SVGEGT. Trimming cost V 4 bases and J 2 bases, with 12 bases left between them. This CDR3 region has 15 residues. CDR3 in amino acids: CASSWGGEAYNEQFF. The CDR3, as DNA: TGTGCCAGCAGTTGGGGGGGCGAGGCCTACAATGAGCAGTTCTTC.

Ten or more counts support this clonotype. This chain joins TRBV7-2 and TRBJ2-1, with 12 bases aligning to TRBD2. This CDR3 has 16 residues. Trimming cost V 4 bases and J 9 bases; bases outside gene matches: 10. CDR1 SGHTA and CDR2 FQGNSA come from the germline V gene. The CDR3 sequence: CASSSTSGSSGVEQFF. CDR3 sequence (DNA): TGTGCCAGCAGCTCGACTAGCGGGAGTAGCGGAGTTGAGCAGTTCTTC.

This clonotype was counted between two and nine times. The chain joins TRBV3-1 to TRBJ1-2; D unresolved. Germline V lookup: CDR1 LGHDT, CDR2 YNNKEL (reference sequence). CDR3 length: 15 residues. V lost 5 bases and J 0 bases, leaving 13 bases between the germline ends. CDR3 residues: CASSSPGQANYGYTF. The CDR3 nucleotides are TGTGCCAGCAGCTCTCCAGGTCAAGCTAACTATGGCTACACCTTC.

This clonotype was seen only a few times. The CDR3 reads CASSPQKGRTNTEAFF. The CDR3 DNA is TGTGCCAGCAGCCCCCAGAAGGGCAGGACGAACACTGAAGCTTTCTTT. The J gene is TRBJ1-1, the V gene TRBV3-1, with D hard to call. V was pared by 4 bases and J by 1 base, with 16 bases between. Germline V gene data show CDR1 as LGHDT and CDR2 as YNNKEL (reference sequence). This CDR3 region has 16 residues.

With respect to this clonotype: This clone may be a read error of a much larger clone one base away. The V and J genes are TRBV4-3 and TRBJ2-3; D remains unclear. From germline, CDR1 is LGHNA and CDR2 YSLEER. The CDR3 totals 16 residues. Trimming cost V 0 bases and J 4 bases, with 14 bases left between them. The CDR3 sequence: CASSQDDVDGADTQYF. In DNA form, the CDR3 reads TGCGCCAGCAGCCAAGATGACGTTGATGGCGCAGATACGCAGTATTTT.

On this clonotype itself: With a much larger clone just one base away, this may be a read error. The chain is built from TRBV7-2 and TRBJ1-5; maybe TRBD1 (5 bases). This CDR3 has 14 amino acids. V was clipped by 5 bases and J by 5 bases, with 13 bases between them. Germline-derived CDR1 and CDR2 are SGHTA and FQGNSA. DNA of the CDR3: TGTGCCAGCAGCGTAGACTCAGGGTATCAGCCCCAGCATTTT. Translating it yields CASSVDSGYQPQHF.

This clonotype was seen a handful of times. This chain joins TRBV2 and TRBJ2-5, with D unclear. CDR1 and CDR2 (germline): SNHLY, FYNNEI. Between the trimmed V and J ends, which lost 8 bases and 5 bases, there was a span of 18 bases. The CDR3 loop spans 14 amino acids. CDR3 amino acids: CASGNRPGRETQYF. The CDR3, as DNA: TGTGCCAGCGGAAACAGACCAGGTCGCGAGACCCAGTACTTC.

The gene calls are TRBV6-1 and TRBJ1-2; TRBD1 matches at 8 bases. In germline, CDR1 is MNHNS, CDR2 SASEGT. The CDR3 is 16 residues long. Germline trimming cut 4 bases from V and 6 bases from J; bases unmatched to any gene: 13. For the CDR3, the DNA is TGTGCCAGCAGTGTGGACAGGGCAGGGAGGATTGATGGCTACACCTTC. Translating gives CASSVDRAGRIDGYTF.

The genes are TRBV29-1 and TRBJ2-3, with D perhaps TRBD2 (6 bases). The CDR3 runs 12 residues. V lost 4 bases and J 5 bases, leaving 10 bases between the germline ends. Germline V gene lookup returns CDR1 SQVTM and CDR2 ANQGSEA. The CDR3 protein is CSVGGTRDTQYF. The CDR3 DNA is TGCAGCGTTGGAGGGACTCGAGATACGCAGTATTTT.

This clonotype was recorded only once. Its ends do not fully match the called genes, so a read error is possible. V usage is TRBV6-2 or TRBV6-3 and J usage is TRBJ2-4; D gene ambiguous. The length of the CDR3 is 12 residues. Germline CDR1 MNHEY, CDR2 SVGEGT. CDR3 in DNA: TGTACCAGCAGTTACGGTGGAAACATTCAGTACTTC. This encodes CTSSYGGNIQYF.

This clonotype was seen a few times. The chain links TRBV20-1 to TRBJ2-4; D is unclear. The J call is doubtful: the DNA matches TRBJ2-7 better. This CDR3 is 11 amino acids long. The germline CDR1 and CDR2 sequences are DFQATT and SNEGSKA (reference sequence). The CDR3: CSARFSYEQYF. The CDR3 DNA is TGCAGTGCTCGATTTTCCTACGAGCAGTACTTC.

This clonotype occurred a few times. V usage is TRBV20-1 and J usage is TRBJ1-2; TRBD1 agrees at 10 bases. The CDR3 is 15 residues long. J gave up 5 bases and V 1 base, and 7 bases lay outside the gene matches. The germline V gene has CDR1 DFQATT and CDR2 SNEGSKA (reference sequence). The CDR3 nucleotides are TGCAGTGCTAGAGTTAGGGACAGGGGTAGATATGGCTACACCTTC. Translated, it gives CSARVRDRGRYGYTF.

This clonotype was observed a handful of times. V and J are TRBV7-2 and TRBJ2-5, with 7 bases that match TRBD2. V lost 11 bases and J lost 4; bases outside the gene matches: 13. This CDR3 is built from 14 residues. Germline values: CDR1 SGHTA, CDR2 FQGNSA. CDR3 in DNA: TGTGCCGAGGGTATGGGCGCGGGGGTAGAGACCCAGTACTTC. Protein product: CAEGMGAGVETQYF. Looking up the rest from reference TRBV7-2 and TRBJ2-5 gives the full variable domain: GAGVSQSPSNKVTEKGKDVELRCDPISGHTALYWYRQSLGQGLEFLIYFQGNSAPDKSGLPSDRFSAERTGGSVSTLTIQRTQQEDSAVYLCAEGMGAGVETQYFGPGTRLLVL.

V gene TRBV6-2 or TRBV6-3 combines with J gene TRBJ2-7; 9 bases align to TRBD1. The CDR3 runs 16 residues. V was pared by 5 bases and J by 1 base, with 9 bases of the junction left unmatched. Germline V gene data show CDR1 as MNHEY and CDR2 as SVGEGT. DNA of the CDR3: TGTGCCAGCAGTCTAGCCGGGACAGGGATTTCCTACGAGCAGTACTTC. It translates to CASSLAGTGISYEQYF.

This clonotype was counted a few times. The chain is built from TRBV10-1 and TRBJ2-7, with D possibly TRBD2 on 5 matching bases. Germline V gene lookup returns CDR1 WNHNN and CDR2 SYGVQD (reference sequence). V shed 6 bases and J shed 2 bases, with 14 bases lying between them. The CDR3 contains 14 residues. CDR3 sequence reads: CASSEGPGAYEQYF. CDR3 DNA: TGCGCCAGCAGCGAGGGCCCTGGGGCCTACGAGCAGTACTTC.

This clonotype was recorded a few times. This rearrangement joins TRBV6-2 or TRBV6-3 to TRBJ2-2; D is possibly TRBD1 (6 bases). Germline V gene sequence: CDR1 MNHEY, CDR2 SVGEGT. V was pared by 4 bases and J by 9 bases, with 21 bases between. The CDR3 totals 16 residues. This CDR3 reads CASSSPRDTFHRELFF. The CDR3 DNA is TGTGCCAGCAGTTCCCCCCGGGACACATTTCACCGGGAGCTGTTTTTT.